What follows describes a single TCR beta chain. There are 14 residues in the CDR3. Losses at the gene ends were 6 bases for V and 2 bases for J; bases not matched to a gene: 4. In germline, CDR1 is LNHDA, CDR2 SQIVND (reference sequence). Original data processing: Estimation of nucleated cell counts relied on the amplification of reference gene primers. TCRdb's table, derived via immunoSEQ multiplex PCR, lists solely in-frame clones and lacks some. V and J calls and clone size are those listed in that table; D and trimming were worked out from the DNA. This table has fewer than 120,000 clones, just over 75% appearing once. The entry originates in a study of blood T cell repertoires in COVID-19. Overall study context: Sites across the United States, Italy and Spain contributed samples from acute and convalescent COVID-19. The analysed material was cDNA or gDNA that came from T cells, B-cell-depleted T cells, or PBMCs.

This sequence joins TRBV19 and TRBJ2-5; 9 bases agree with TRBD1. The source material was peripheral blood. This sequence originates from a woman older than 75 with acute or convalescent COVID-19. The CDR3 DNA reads TGTGCCAGTAGGGACAGGGGAGGTCAAGAGACCCAGTACTTC. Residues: CASRDRGGQETQYF.